The rows below give T cell receptor beta chains drawn from one sample of a study of molecular identifiers for immune sequencing clone quantification. A single record per CDR3 protein comes from TCRdb applying MiXCR to the PCR reads. This sample has around 320,000 distinct CDR3 sequences, with about a quarter found just once. Sequenced material: naive CD8+ T cells from blood, with Jurkat cell RNA spiked in. The receptors stem from a human donor in good health. Some libraries in this study had Jurkat cell RNA spiked in. Each CDR3 is given with its conserved first and last residue. Each record gives: J gene, V gene, clone size, D gene, CDR3 DNA, CDR3 protein. The D gene is left open where the match is weak. The listing skips clone size in some rows; elsewhere it reads once, few, many or a size class.

J gene: TRBJ2-3; V gene: TRBV6-1; clone size: .; D gene: TRBD1; CDR3 DNA: TGTGCCAGCAATCCCCCGGGGACAGGGGAGAGGGATACGCAGTATTTT; CDR3 protein: CASNPPGTGERDTQYF
J gene: TRBJ2-7; V gene: TRBV27; clone size: .; D gene: TRBD2; CDR3 DNA: TGTGCCAGCAGTTTCGGCGGGGGGTCCTACGAGCAGTACTTC; CDR3 protein: CASSFGGGSYEQYF
J gene: TRBJ1-3; V gene: TRBV20-1; clone size: few; D gene: .; CDR3 DNA: TGCAGTGCTAGAGATCTATGGGGTCCCCCAAACACCATATATTTT; CDR3 protein: CSARDLWGPPNTIYF
J gene: TRBJ2-3; V gene: TRBV27; clone size: few; D gene: .; CDR3 DNA: TGTGCCAGCAGTTTATGGGGCCCCTCGGGGGCAGATACGCAGTATTTT; CDR3 protein: CASSLWGPSGADTQYF
J gene: TRBJ1-5; V gene: TRBV27; clone size: .; D gene: .; CDR3 DNA: TGTGCCAGCAGTCCCCGATCGGGCCAGCCCCAGCATTTT; CDR3 protein: CASSPRSGQPQHF
J gene: TRBJ2-3; V gene: TRBV7-9; clone size: .; D gene: TRBD2; CDR3 DNA: TGTGCCAGCAGCTCGAGGCTAGCGGGGAAACAGTCTAGCACAGATACGCAGTATTTT; CDR3 protein: CASSSRLAGKQSSTDTQYF
J gene: TRBJ2-7; V gene: TRBV24-1; clone size: few; D gene: TRBD2; CDR3 DNA: TGTGCCACCAGTGAATCTGGACTAGCCTACGAGCAGTACTTC; CDR3 protein: CATSESGLAYEQYF
J gene: TRBJ2-1; V gene: TRBV20-1; clone size: few; D gene: TRBD2; CDR3 DNA: TGCAGTGCTAGTGTTCTAGCGGGGGGGGTATGGTACAATGAGCAGTTCTTC; CDR3 protein: CSASVLAGGVWYNEQFF
J gene: TRBJ1-5; V gene: TRBV7-9; clone size: .; D gene: .; CDR3 DNA: TGTGCCAGCAGCCCAGGCCAGGGTATCTATCAGCCCCAGCATTTT; CDR3 protein: CASSPGQGIYQPQHF
J gene: TRBJ1-2; V gene: TRBV3-1; clone size: .; D gene: .; CDR3 DNA: TGTGCCAGCAGTTTCGGAATCACCTATGGCTACACCTTC; CDR3 protein: CASSFGITYGYTF
J gene: TRBJ2-7; V gene: TRBV6-2/TRBV6-3; clone size: few; D gene: .; CDR3 DNA: TGTGCCAGCAGTTACACCAACGATCAGTACTTC; CDR3 protein: CASSYTNDQYF